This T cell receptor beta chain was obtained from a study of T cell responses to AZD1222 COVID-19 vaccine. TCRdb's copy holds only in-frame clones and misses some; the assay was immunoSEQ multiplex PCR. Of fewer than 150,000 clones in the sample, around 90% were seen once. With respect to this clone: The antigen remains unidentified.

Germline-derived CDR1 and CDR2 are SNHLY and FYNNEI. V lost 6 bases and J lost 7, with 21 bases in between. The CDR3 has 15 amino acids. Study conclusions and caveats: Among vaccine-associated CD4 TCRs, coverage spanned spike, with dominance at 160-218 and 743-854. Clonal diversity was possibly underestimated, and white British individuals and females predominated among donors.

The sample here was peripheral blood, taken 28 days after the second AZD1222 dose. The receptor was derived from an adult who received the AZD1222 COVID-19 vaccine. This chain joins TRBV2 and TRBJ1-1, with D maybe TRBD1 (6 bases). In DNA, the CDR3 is TGTGCCAGCAGGGGAAGGGACACAATTTTCGATGAAGCTTTCTTT. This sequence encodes CASRGRDTIFDEAFF.